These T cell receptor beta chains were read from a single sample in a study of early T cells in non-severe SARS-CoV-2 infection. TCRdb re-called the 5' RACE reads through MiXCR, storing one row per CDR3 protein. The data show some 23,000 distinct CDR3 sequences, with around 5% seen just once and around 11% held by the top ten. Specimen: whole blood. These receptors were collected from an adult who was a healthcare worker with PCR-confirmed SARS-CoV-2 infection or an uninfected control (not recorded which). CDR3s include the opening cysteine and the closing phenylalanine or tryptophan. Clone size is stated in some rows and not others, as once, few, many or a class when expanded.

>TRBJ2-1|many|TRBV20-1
CSARDPAGAREQFF
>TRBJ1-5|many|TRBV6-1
CASSELGYRQPQHF
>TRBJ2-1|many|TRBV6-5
CASRTSGTYNEQFF
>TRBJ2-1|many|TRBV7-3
CASSMDGISEQFF
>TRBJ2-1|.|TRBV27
CASKDRGGWNEQFF
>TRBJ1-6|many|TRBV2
CASSNQGGDSPLHF
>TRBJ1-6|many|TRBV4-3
CASSQGTGDGNSPLHF
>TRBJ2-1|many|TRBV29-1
CSGGGDNEQFF
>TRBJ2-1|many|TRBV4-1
CASRAGTGFDNEQFF
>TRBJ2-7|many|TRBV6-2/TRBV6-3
CASGRGSYEQYF
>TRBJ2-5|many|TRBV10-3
CAISELERPTLKETQYF
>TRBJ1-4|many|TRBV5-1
CASSMGQGVRYEKLFF
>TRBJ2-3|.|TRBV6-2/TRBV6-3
CASSYGVAADTQYF
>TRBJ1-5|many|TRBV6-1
CASVRDRNQPQHF
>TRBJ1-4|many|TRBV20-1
CSARKVQGATDRKLFF
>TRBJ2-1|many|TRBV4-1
CASSQPITGSAKNEQFF
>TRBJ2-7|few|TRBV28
CASSPGGAYEQYF
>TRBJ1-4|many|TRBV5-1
CASSLSPGANEKLFF
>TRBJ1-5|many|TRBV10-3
CAISADSYSNQPQHF
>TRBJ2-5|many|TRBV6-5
CASSYSFQQETQYF
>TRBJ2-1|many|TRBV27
CASKRAGGHNEQFF
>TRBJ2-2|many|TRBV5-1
CASSFSERLNTGELFF
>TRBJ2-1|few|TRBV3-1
CASSHGTSGSYEQFF
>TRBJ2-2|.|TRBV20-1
CSARDFSGRNTGELFF
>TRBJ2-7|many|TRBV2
CASRRVGSSYEQYF
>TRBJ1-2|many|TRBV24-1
CATSDDSGTDYGYTF
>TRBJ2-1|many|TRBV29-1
CSVGARGPGGMSEQFF
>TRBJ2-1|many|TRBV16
CASSQWAGGLYNEQFF
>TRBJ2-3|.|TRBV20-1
CSARPQGRDTDTQYF